Presented here are 27 T cell receptor beta chains from one specimen sequenced in a study of a mutant IDH1 vaccine in newly diagnosed glioma. The protocol was immunoSEQ multiplex PCR, while the TCRdb copy is restricted to in-frame clones and leaves out a portion. This sample has more than 50,000 clones, with 80% to 90% found just once. Time point given: baseline, week 1 (first vaccination visit). The sample's treatment: pre-vaccination baseline after standard-of-care therapy. The specimen was PBMCs, collected from a glioma patient treated with radiotherapy, temozolomide or both. These receptors were collected from a man aged 30 to 45 with glioma.

V and J are TRBV5-8 and TRBJ1-3; 8 bases are a match to TRBD1. J lost 6 bases, V lost 0 bases, and 2 bases had no gene match. Germline assignment: CDR1 SGHTS and CDR2 YDEGEE. This CDR3 is built from 14 residues. CDR3: CASSLGTGLNTIYF. For the CDR3, the DNA is TGTGCCAGCAGCTTGGGGACAGGGCTAAACACCATATATTTT. Full variable domain (missing parts from reference TRBV5-8 and TRBJ1-3): EAGVTQSPTHLIKTRGQQATLRCSPISGHTSVYWYQQALGLGLQFLLWYDEGEERNRGNFPPRFSGRQFPNYSSELNVNALELEDSALYLCASSLGTGLNTIYFGEGSWLTVV.

V gene TRBV5-6 combines with J gene TRBJ2-2, with D perhaps matching TRBD1 (6 bases). V lost 2 bases to trimming and J lost 3 bases, with 17 bases between them. The CDR3 has 17 amino acids. Germline values: CDR1 SGHDT, CDR2 YYEEEE. The CDR3 here is CASSFPKISGDTGELFF. In DNA form, the CDR3 reads TGTGCCAGCAGCTTTCCAAAGATTTCAGGGGACACCGGGGAGCTGTTTTTT.

V usage is TRBV2 and J usage is TRBJ1-2; D is uncertain. This CDR3 has 13 residues. Trimming pared 1 base from V and 8 bases from J, leaving 11 bases between. Germline V gives CDR1 SNHLY, CDR2 FYNNEI. CDR3 in amino acids: CASSEENRKGYTF. CDR3 DNA: TGTGCCAGCAGTGAAGAGAACAGAAAGGGCTACACCTTC.

The chain uses TRBV4-1 and TRBJ1-4; the match to TRBD1 covers 9 bases. The germline CDR1 and CDR2 sequences are MGHRA and YSYEKL. V shed 2 bases and J 10 bases; nucleotides not matched to a gene: 8. CDR3 length: 15 amino acids. In nucleotides, the CDR3 is TGCGCCAGCAGCCAACACACTAAGGACAGGGGAAAACTGTTTTTT. Translating it yields CASSQHTKDRGKLFF.

The chain uses TRBV28 and TRBJ2-4; TRBD1 matches at 8 bases. The CDR3 length is 17 residues. V lost 5 bases, J lost 2 bases, and 11 bases stayed unmatched. Germline values: CDR1 MDHEN, CDR2 SYDVKM. CDR3 DNA sequence: TGTGCCAGCAGTCCGGAGAGGGGACAGGTAACCAAAAACATTCAGTACTTC. Its translation is CASSPERGQVTKNIQYF. The entire variable domain, with the rest obtained from reference TRBV28 and TRBJ2-4, is as follows: DVKVTQSSRYLVKRTGEKVFLECVQDMDHENMFWYRQDPGLGLRLIYFSYDVKMKEKGDIPEGYSVSREKKERFSLILESASTNQTSMYLCASSPERGQVTKNIQYFGAGTRLSVL.

The chain carries TRBV7-9 and TRBJ1-4, with 7 bases identical to TRBD1. Losses at the gene ends were 6 bases for V and 5 bases for J; bases not matched to a gene: 9. Germline CDR1 and CDR2: SEHNR and FQNEAQ (reference sequence). The CDR3 covers 15 residues. CDR3 in amino acids: CASSRAGGSNEKLFF. The CDR3 nucleotides read TGTGCCAGCAGTCGAGCAGGGGGTTCAAATGAAAAACTGTTTTTT.

This rearrangement joins TRBV18 to TRBJ1-2, with 10 nucleotides matching TRBD1. Germline V lookup: CDR1 KGHSH, CDR2 LQKENI. With V trimmed by 6 bases and J by 8 bases, 6 bases remained unmatched. This CDR3 has 13 residues. The CDR3 sequence is CASSGTGVEGYTF. CDR3 DNA: TGTGCCAGCTCCGGGACAGGGGTTGAAGGCTACACCTTC.

The CDR3 protein is CASSLEDRGKELFF. The CDR3 bases are TGTGCCAGCAGCTTAGAGGACAGGGGAAAGGAGCTGTTTTTT. The rearrangement uses TRBV7-9 and TRBJ2-2; the match to TRBD1 covers 9 bases. The V gene end was trimmed by 1 base and the J gene end by 10 bases; junction bases not matched to a gene: 4. CDR3 length equals 14 residues. Per the germline V gene, CDR1 is SEHNR and CDR2 is FQNEAQ (reference sequence). Full variable domain (rest looked up from reference TRBV7-9 and TRBJ2-2): DTGVSQNPRHKITKRGQNVTFRCDPISEHNRLYWYRQTLGQGPEFLTYFQNEAQLEKSRLLSDRFSAERPKGSFSTLEIQRTEQGDSAMYLCASSLEDRGKELFFGEGSRLTVL.

This clone was seen just once. V and J are TRBV7-9 and TRBJ2-2, with D tentatively TRBD2 (6 bases). Germline V gives CDR1 SEHNR, CDR2 FQNEAQ (reference sequence). This CDR3 is 17 amino acids long. V lost 1 base to trimming and J lost 1 base, with 13 bases between them. CDR3 protein: CASSLGRGALNTGELFF. Here the CDR3 DNA reads TGTGCCAGCAGCTTAGGGCGGGGCGCCCTGAACACCGGGGAGCTGTTTTTT. The variable domain in full, completed from reference TRBV7-9 and TRBJ2-2, reads DTGVSQNPRHKITKRGQNVTFRCDPISEHNRLYWYRQTLGQGPEFLTYFQNEAQLEKSRLLSDRFSAERPKGSFSTLEIQRTEQGDSAMYLCASSLGRGALNTGELFFGEGSRLTVL.

Here the CDR3 DNA reads TGTGCCAGTAGTATTCTAGCGGGGGGGAGTATTGATACGCAGTATTTT. Protein sequence: CASSILAGGSIDTQYF. The chain uses TRBV19 and TRBJ2-3, with TRBD2 identical over 12 bases. Unmatched junction bases numbered 7, after V lost 3 bases and J lost 6 bases. CDR1 LNHDA and CDR2 SQIVND come from the germline V gene (reference sequence). The CDR3 is made up of 16 amino acids.

The CDR3 coding sequence is TGTGCCAGCAGCCCCAGGGGGTACGAGACCCAGTACTTC. It yields the protein CASSPRGYETQYF. This chain uses TRBV5-6 with TRBJ2-5, with TRBD1 identical over 7 bases. Germline CDR1 reads SGHDT; CDR2 reads YYEEEE. V shed 4 bases, J shed 5 bases, and the junction held 5 bases outside the gene matches. The CDR3 totals 13 residues.

This clone appeared once. V usage is TRBV7-8 and J usage is TRBJ2-5; D may correspond to TRBD1 or TRBD2 (6 bases each). Germline V gene sequence: CDR1 SGHVS, CDR2 FQNEAQ. The V end lost 7 bases, the J end lost 5 bases, and 20 bases lay between the germline ends. The CDR3 length is 15 residues. CDR3: CASTPGWGAVETQYF. CDR3 sequence (DNA): TGTGCCAGCACTCCAGGTTGGGGGGCTGTGGAGACCCAGTACTTC.

V gene TRBV11-2 combines with J gene TRBJ1-5, with D possibly TRBD1 on 5 matching bases. The CDR3 runs 16 residues. Germline V gives CDR1 SGHAT, CDR2 FQNNGV. V was cut by 1 base and J by 3 bases, with 13 bases left in between. The CDR3 DNA reads as TGTGCCAGCAGCTTAGGTCAGGGCCGGATCAATCAGCCCCAGCATTTT. It yields the protein CASSLGQGRINQPQHF.

CDR3 bases: TGTGCCAGCAGCGCCATGGGGGAGAGCACAGATACGCAGTATTTT. This sequence encodes CASSAMGESTDTQYF. The chain combines TRBV9 with TRBJ2-3; D tentatively fits TRBD1 or TRBD2 (5 bases each). The V gene lost 3 bases and the J gene lost 0 bases, with 11 bases spanning the gap. The CDR3 is 15 residues long. The germline V gene has CDR1 SGDLS and CDR2 YYNGEE. The whole variable domain, remainder taken from reference TRBV9 and TRBJ2-3, is DSGVTQTPKHLITATGQRVTLRCSPRSGDLSVYWYQQSLDQGLQFLIQYYNGEERAKGNILERFSAQQFPDLHSELNLSSLELGDSALYFCASSAMGESTDTQYFGPGTRLTVL.

The chain employs TRBV30 and TRBJ1-2, with 8 bases aligning to TRBD1. V shed 4 bases, J shed 4 bases, and the junction held 11 bases outside the gene matches. This CDR3 is 15 amino acids long. Germline CDR1 reads GTSNPN; CDR2 reads SVGIG (reference sequence). The CDR3 bases are TGTGCCTGGATTGGATTCAGGGGGCGAGTCTATGGCTACACCTTC. Translating gives CAWIGFRGRVYGYTF.

The genes are TRBV27 and TRBJ1-2, with no clear D. The germline V and J ends were trimmed by 1 base and 6 bases, with 9 bases remaining between them. CDR1 and CDR2 from the germline V gene are MNHEY and SMNVEV (reference sequence). The CDR3 has 13 amino acids. CDR3 protein: CASSLYRGNGYTF. The CDR3, as DNA: TGTGCCAGCAGTTTATATCGGGGAAATGGCTACACCTTC.

The DNA of the CDR3 is TGTGCCAGCAGTCCAGACAGGGGGAGAGGCTACACCTTC. It is translated as CASSPDRGRGYTF. V is TRBV5-6 and J is TRBJ1-2, with 9 bases lining up with TRBD1. CDR3 size: 13 residues. Trimming removed 5 bases from V and 8 bases from J; junction bases left unmatched: 7. Germline loops: CDR1 SGHDT, CDR2 YYEEEE.

V usage is TRBV27 and J usage is TRBJ2-7; D is undetermined. Between the trimmed V and J ends, which lost 0 bases and 7 bases, there was a span of 10 bases. Germline CDR1 and CDR2: MNHEY and SMNVEV (reference sequence). The length of the CDR3 is 13 residues. CDR3 loop: CASSLSPDGEQYF. CDR3 sequence (DNA): TGTGCCAGCAGTTTATCGCCTGACGGAGAGCAGTACTTC.

This clone was detected once. The J gene is TRBJ2-7, the V gene TRBV18; D gene unclear. The CDR3 runs 12 residues. Germline V CDR1 and CDR2: KGHSH, LQKENI. V gave up 4 bases and J gave up 7 bases, with 11 bases separating them. The CDR3 DNA sequence: TGTGCCAGCTCACGCCAGACGGGTGAGCAGTACTTC. This codes for CASSRQTGEQYF.

This clone appeared a single time. The CDR3 nucleotides read TGTGCCAGCAGCAAAGGTCAGAGCAATGAGCAGTTCTTC. It yields the protein CASSKGQSNEQFF. This rearrangement joins TRBV7-7 to TRBJ2-1, with no clear D. Deletions cut 5 bases from V and 6 bases from J, with 11 bases between. Looked up from germline, CDR1 is SSHAT and CDR2 is FNYEAQ (reference sequence). The CDR3 covers 13 residues.

The V gene is TRBV2, the J gene TRBJ2-3, with D hard to call. The CDR3 length is 14 residues. The germline gives CDR1 SNHLY, CDR2 FYNNEI. V was shortened by 8 bases and J by 4 bases, with 16 bases between the two germline ends. The DNA of the CDR3 is TGTGCCAGCTGGAGCCCCATGAAATCAGATACGCAGTATTTT. Translated: CASWSPMKSDTQYF.

This chain joins TRBV7-7 and TRBJ1-3; TRBD1 matches 8 bases. The ends lost 4 bases at V and 7 bases at J; junction bases unmatched: 3. Germline CDR1 reads SSHAT; CDR2 reads FNYEAQ (reference sequence). There are 13 residues in the CDR3. The CDR3 DNA is TGTGCCAGCAGCTCGGACAGGGCCAACACCATATATTTT. Its protein product is CASSSDRANTIYF.

The CDR3 coding sequence is TGTGCCAGCAGCTTACCCCTGGGGCCCATCAGGGGCCCAGTCAATCGGAACACCATATATTTT. Protein product: CASSLPLGPIRGPVNRNTIYF. This rearrangement joins TRBV7-6 to TRBJ1-3, with a possible D match to TRBD1 (6 bases). CDR3 length: 21 residues. Trimming left V 2 bases short and J 7 bases short, with 33 bases between. Germline CDR1 and CDR2: SGHVS and FNYEAQ.

This chain uses TRBV28 with TRBJ2-5, with D possibly being TRBD1 or TRBD2 (7 bases each). The CDR3 extends over 12 amino acids. V lost 10 bases, J lost 4 bases, and 13 bases lay in between. The germline V gene has CDR1 MDHEN and CDR2 SYDVKM. CDR3 residues: CATQGGIETQYF. The DNA for the CDR3 is TGTGCCACCCAGGGGGGGATAGAGACCCAGTACTTC. The whole variable domain, remainder taken from reference TRBV28 and TRBJ2-5, is DVKVTQSSRYLVKRTGEKVFLECVQDMDHENMFWYRQDPGLGLRLIYFSYDVKMKEKGDIPEGYSVSREKKERFSLILESASTNQTSMYLCATQGGIETQYFGPGTRLLVL.

The chain couples TRBV11-2 to TRBJ2-7, with D tentatively TRBD2 (6 bases). The CDR3 consists of 15 residues. With 4 bases removed from V and 5 bases from J, the gap between germline ends came to 18 bases. Germline CDR1 is SGHAT and CDR2 is FQNNGV. CDR3 nucleotides: TGTGCCAGCAGCTGGGGGAGGAGGCTTAACGACGAGCAGTACTTC. Its translation: CASSWGRRLNDEQYF.

CDR3 in amino acids: CASSYDRGLQETQYF. The CDR3 coding sequence is TGTGCCAGCAGCTATGACAGGGGCCTCCAAGAGACCCAGTACTTC. This chain connects TRBV6-4 to TRBJ2-5; 8 bases are a match to TRBD1. The CDR3 is made up of 15 amino acids. V lost 6 bases, J lost 1 base, and 7 bases stayed unmatched. CDR1 and CDR2 from the germline V gene are MRHNA and SNTAGT.

The chain couples TRBV11-2 to TRBJ2-2; no reliable D call. The CDR3 totals 15 residues. The V end lost 3 bases, the J end lost 0 bases, and 8 bases lay between the germline ends. CDR1 and CDR2 (germline): SGHAT, FQNNGV. The CDR3 here is CASSLRSANTGELFF. Here the CDR3 DNA reads TGTGCCAGCAGCTTGCGGTCCGCGAACACCGGGGAGCTGTTTTTT.